The entry below describes one T cell receptor beta chain. This specimen belongs to a study of blood T cell repertoires in COVID-19. Using immunoSEQ multiplex PCR, the repertoire was profiled, and TCRdb retains in-frame clones only, with some absent. The sample carries 200,000 to 250,000 clones, 85% to 90% recorded once. The sequence was collected from a man aged 25-40 years with COVID-19, enrolled during active disease. Sequencing was performed on peripheral blood.

CDR3 region: CASTPGLAGREQFF. The CDR3 DNA is TGTGCCAGTACCCCGGGACTAGCTGGTCGGGAGCAGTTCTTC. The chain combines TRBV19 with TRBJ2-1, with TRBD2 matching over 9 bases. V shed 7 bases, J shed 10 bases, and the junction held 11 bases outside the gene matches. CDR3 length: 14 amino acids. Germline-derived CDR1 and CDR2 are LNHDA and SQIVND (reference sequence).